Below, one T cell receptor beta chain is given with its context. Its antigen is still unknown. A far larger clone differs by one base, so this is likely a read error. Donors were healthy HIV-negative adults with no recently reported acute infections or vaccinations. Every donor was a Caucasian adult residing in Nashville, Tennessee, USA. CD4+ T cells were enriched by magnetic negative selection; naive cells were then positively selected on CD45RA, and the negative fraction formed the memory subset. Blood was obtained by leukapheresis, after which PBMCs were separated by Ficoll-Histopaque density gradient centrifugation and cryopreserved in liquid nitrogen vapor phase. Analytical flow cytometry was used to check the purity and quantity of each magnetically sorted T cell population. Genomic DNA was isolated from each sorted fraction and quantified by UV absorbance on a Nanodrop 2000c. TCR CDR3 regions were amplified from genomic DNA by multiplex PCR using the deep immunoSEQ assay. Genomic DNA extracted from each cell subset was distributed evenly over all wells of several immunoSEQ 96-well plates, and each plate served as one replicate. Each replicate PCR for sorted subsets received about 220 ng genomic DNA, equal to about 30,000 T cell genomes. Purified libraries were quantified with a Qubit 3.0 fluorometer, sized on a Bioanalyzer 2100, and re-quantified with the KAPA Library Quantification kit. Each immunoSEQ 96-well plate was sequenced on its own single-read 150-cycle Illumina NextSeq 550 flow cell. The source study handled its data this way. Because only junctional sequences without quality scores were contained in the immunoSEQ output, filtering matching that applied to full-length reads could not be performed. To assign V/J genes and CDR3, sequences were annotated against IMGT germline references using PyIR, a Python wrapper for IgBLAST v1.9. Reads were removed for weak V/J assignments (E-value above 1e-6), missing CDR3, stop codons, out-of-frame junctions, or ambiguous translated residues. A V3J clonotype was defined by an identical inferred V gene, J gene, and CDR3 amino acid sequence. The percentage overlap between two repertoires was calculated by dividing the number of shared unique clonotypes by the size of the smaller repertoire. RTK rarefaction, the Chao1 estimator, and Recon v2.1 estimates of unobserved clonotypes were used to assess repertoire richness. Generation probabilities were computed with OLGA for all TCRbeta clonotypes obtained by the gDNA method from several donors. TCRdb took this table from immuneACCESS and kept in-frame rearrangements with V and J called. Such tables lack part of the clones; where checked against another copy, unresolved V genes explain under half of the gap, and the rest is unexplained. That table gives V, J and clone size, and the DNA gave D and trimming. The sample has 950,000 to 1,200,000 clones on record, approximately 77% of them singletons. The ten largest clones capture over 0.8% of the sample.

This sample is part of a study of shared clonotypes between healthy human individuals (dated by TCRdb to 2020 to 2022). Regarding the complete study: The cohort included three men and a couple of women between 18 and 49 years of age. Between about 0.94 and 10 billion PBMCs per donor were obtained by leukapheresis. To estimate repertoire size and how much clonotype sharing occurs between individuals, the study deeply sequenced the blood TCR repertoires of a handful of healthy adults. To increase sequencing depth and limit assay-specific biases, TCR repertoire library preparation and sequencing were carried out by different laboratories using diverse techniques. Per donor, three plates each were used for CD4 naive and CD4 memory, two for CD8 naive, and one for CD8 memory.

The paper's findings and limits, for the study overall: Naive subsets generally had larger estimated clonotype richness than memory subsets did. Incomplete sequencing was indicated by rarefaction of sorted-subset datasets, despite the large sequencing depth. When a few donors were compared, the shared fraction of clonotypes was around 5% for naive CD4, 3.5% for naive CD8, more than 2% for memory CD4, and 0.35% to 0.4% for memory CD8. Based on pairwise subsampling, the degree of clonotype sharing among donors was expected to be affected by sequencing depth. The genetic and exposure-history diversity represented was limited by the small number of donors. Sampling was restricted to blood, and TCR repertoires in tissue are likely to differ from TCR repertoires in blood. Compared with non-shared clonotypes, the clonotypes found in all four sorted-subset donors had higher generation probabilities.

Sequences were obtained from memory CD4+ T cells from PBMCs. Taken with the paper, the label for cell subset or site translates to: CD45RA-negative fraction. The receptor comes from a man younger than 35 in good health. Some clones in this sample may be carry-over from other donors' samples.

The DNA sequence is TGTGCCAGTAGTATCCCCGGGACAGGGTTCCGGCCCCAGCATTTT. This yields the protein CASSIPGTGFRPQHF. The chain is made from TRBV19 and TRBJ1-5, with 9 middle bases fitting TRBD1. The CDR3 spans 15 residues, from the cysteine through the phenylalanine. Here the CDR3 DNA is all that survives: 45 bases in frame from base 1. After removal of 3 bases from V and 9 bases from J, the junction retains 9 bases not matched to a gene. From the germline V gene (reference sequence), CDR1 is LNHDA and CDR2 is SQIVND. The entire variable domain, with the stretches around the CDR3 drawn from the reference TRBV19 and TRBJ1-5 proteins, is DGGITQSPKYLFRKEGQNVTLSCEQNLNHDAMYWYRQDPGQGLRLIYYSQIVNDFQKGDIAEGYSVSREKKESFPLTVTSAQKNPTAFYLCASSIPGTGFRPQHFGDGTRLSIL.